Following are 10 T cell receptor beta chains from one sample sequenced in a study of blood T cells in healthy people across ages. A second PCR, run for roughly 7 to 11 cycles, used a sample-barcoded 5' primer plus a J-beta primer mix. Via MiXCR, TCRdb re-called the 5' RACE reads, giving one row per CDR3 protein. The sample yields over 1,300,000 distinct CDR3 sequences, 45% to 70% seen once. The specimen was blood. Receptor source: a man younger than 35 in good health.

The V gene is TRBV19, the J gene TRBJ2-7; possible D gene TRBD1, 6 bases. The CDR3 length is 16 residues. Germline V gives CDR1 LNHDA, CDR2 SQIVND (reference sequence). The V end lost 7 bases, the J end lost 2 bases, and 21 bases lay between the germline ends. The CDR3 DNA sequence: TGTGCCAGTACCCCGACTTCGGATCGGACAGCCTACGAGCAGTACTTC. It encodes CASTPTSDRTAYEQYF.

The chain carries TRBV20-1 and TRBJ1-1; the D gene is possibly TRBD1 (6 bases). CDR3 length equals 13 residues. The V end lost 1 base, the J end lost 8 bases, and 14 bases lay between the germline ends. Per germline, CDR1 DFQATT and CDR2 SNEGSKA (reference sequence). The CDR3 region is CSARAPRTAEAFF. The CDR3 nucleotides are TGCAGTGCTAGAGCTCCCAGGACAGCAGAAGCTTTCTTT.

This clonotype was counted a few times. The chain carries TRBV4-1 and TRBJ2-7, with D possibly TRBD1 on 5 matching bases. The CDR3 runs to 13 residues. Trimming removed 4 bases from V and 6 bases from J, with 13 bases in between. Germline V CDR1 and CDR2: MGHRA, YSYEKL. The CDR3: CASSPVGHSEQYF. The DNA for the CDR3 is TGCGCCAGCAGCCCAGTGGGGCATTCCGAGCAGTACTTC.

This clonotype was detected once. The chain uses TRBV27 and TRBJ2-1; the match to TRBD2 covers 9 bases. Germline CDR1 is MNHEY and CDR2 is SMNVEV (reference sequence). Losses at the gene ends were 4 bases for V and 10 bases for J; bases not matched to a gene: 11. CDR3 length: 15 amino acids. CDR3 sequence (DNA): TGTGCCAGCAGTTCTCCGCGCGGGAGGGGAGGGGAGCAGTTCTTC. Protein sequence: CASSSPRGRGGEQFF.

A single count supports this clonotype. V usage is TRBV7-8 and J usage is TRBJ2-1, with 9 bases lining up with TRBD2. Germline lookup yields CDR1 SGHVS and CDR2 FQNEAQ. With V trimmed by 5 bases and J by 10 bases, 12 bases remained unmatched. The CDR3 is 15 residues long. The CDR3 DNA reads as TGTGCCAGCAGCCACGGGACTAGCCCAATGTTGGAGCAGTTCTTC. It is translated as CASSHGTSPMLEQFF.

The sample holds a few counts of this clonotype. The chain couples TRBV6-6 to TRBJ2-5; no definite D call. Germline CDR1 MNHNY, CDR2 SVGAGI (reference sequence). The CDR3 covers 12 residues. With 2 bases removed from V and 2 bases from J, the gap between germline ends came to 3 bases. CDR3: CASSYEQETQYF. CDR3 nucleotide sequence: TGTGCCAGCAGTTACGAGCAAGAGACCCAGTACTTC.

The chain employs TRBV20-1 and TRBJ1-2, with D possibly being TRBD1 (5 bases). Between the trimmed V and J ends, which lost 4 bases and 2 bases, there was a span of 17 bases. The CDR3 sequence is 15 residues long. Germline V CDR1 and CDR2: DFQATT, SNEGSKA (reference sequence). CDR3 sequence (DNA): TGCAGTGCTACCTCCGGCAGGCGGGGCAACTATGGCTACACCTTC. Residues: CSATSGRRGNYGYTF.

The chain employs TRBV12-3 or TRBV12-4 and TRBJ2-2; D assignment may be TRBD1 or TRBD2 (5 bases each). This CDR3 has 15 residues. Trimming pared 4 bases from V and 6 bases from J, leaving 15 bases between. The CDR3 spells CASSYPRGRPGELFF. The CDR3 nucleotides read TGTGCCAGCAGTTACCCCCGGGGACGGCCCGGGGAGCTGTTTTTT.

V and J are TRBV6-2 or TRBV6-3 and TRBJ2-7; the D is unclear. Trimming pared 0 bases from V and 0 bases from J, leaving 12 bases between. This CDR3 region has 16 residues. CDR1 and CDR2 (germline): MNHEY, SVGEGT. The CDR3 coding sequence is TGTGCCAGCAGTTACTCGTTGGACCGACTCTCCTACGAGCAGTACTTC. As protein: CASSYSLDRLSYEQYF.

This clonotype was seen more than once but under ten times. The rearrangement uses TRBV6-2 or TRBV6-3 and TRBJ2-3, with D possibly being TRBD1 (6 bases). V lost 0 bases and J 2 bases, leaving 9 bases between the germline ends. The CDR3 is made up of 15 amino acids. Germline-derived CDR1 and CDR2 are MNHEY and SVGEGT. The CDR3 is CASSYSRQATDTQYF. As DNA, the CDR3 is TGTGCCAGCAGTTACTCCCGACAGGCCACAGATACGCAGTATTTT.